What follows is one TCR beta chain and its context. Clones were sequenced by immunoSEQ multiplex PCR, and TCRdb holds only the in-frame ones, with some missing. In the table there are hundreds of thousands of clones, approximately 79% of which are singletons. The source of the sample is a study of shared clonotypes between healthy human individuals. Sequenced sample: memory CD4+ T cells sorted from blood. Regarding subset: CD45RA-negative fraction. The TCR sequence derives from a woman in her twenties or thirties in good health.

CDR3 in DNA: TGCGCCAGCAGCTGGGGACTAGCGGGGGACACAGATACGCAGTATTTT. Its protein product is CASSWGLAGDTDTQYF. The rearrangement uses TRBV5-1 and TRBJ2-3, with 14 bases identical to TRBD2. The CDR3 is 16 amino acids. From germline, CDR1 is SGHRS and CDR2 YFSETQ. Unmatched junction bases numbered 2, after V lost 3 bases and J lost 2 bases.